A selection of T cell receptor beta chains follows, all from one sample in a study of Graves' ophthalmopathy and Graves' hyperthyroidism. MiXCR, applied by TCRdb to the multiplex PCR reads, yields one record per CDR3 protein. The table shows about 500,000 distinct CDR3 sequences, with 35% to 40% occurring only once. Sequences were obtained from peripheral blood or thyroid tissue (not recorded which). The source is an adult man with Graves' hyperthyroidism. Each CDR3 is given with its conserved first and last residue. A D gene is named only where the DNA matches it firmly. A row's size may be missing; if present it is once, few, many or a size class.

J gene,D gene,V gene,clone size,CDR3 DNA,CDR3 protein
TRBJ1-1,-,TRBV20-1,many,TGCAGTGCTAGTATCGGTGCGCAGCTGAACACTGAAGCTTTCTTT,CSASIGAQLNTEAFF
TRBJ2-5,TRBD2,TRBV29-1,few,TGCAGCGTTGAGGGACTAGTGATCCAGTACTTC,CSVEGLVIQYF
TRBJ2-6,-,TRBV5-4,-,TGTGCCAGCAGCGTCGAGGTTGGGGCCAACGTCCTGACTTTC,CASSVEVGANVLTF
TRBJ1-3,-,TRBV7-2,many,TGTGCCAGCAGCCAGCACCCCAGGGGAAGCTCTGGAAACACCATATATTTT,CASSQHPRGSSGNTIYF
TRBJ1-1,-,TRBV6-5,-,TGTGCCAGCAGTTACGGGGGTAGGGAGAACACTGAAGCTTTCTTT,CASSYGGRENTEAFF
TRBJ2-6,-,TRBV19,-,TGTGCCAGTAGTGTCCAGGGTTTGGGGGCCAACGTCCTGACTTTC,CASSVQGLGANVLTF
TRBJ1-1,TRBD1,TRBV3-1,-,TGTGCCAGCAGCCACCGGACAGGGCTAATGAACACTGAAGCTTTCTTT,CASSHRTGLMNTEAFF
TRBJ2-7,-,TRBV7-8,many,TGTGCCAGCAGCACAAAAGGCCGGGACTACGAGCAGTACTTC,CASSTKGRDYEQYF
TRBJ2-7,TRBD1,TRBV9,-,TGTGCCAGCAGCGTAGGGGTGACAGGGGGCGTTTACGAGCAGTACTTC,CASSVGVTGGVYEQYF
TRBJ1-2,-,TRBV3-1,few,TGTGCCAGCAGCCACCGATCCCCCGAAGGGGGCTACACCTTC,CASSHRSPEGGYTF
TRBJ2-7,TRBD2,TRBV5-1,many,TGCGCCAGCAGCCCCGGGACTAGCGGGCACTCCTACGAGCAGTACTTC,CASSPGTSGHSYEQYF
TRBJ2-7,-,TRBV29-1,many,TGCAGCGTCGCCGACGTTGCCTACGAGCAGTACTTC,CSVADVAYEQYF
TRBJ2-2,TRBD2,TRBV9,-,TGTGCCAGCAGCCCCCGCCCCGGACTAGCGGGAGCCGACACCGGGGAGCTGTTTTTT,CASSPRPGLAGADTGELFF
TRBJ1-5,-,TRBV2,many,TGTGCCAGCAGTGAAAAACGCTATTATCAGCCCCAGCATTTT,CASSEKRYYQPQHF
TRBJ1-2,TRBD1,TRBV10-2,many,TGCGCCAGCAGTGGGCCGACAGGGGGCGGGTATGGCTACACCTTC,CASSGPTGGGYGYTF
TRBJ1-1,TRBD1,TRBV5-1,many,TGCGCCAGCAGTATTAGACAGGGGATGAAAACTGAAGCTTTCTTT,CASSIRQGMKTEAFF
TRBJ1-6,TRBD1,TRBV12-5,few,TGTGCTAGTGGTCTCGGACAGGGAACTTCACCCCTCCACTTT,CASGLGQGTSPLHF
TRBJ2-7,-,TRBV6-6,few,TGTGCCAGCAGTTACTCGAGTTCCGGTGGAGTCGGGGAGCAGTACTTC,CASSYSSSGGVGEQYF
TRBJ1-2,-,TRBV7-9,many,TGTGCCAGCAGCTTCAGGGACACCTATGGCTACACCTTC,CASSFRDTYGYTF
TRBJ2-7,TRBD2,TRBV7-9,few,TGTGCCAGCAGCACCTGGACTAGCGGGAGTGTTAACGAGCAGTACTTC,CASSTWTSGSVNEQYF
TRBJ1-4,TRBD1,TRBV18,-,TGTGCCAGCTCGCGCGCCCGGGGACAGGGAGGTGAAAAACTGTTTTTT,CASSRARGQGGEKLFF
TRBJ1-1,-,TRBV15,many,TGTGCCACCAGCAGACCCTCCTGGGGCACTGAAGCTTTCTTT,CATSRPSWGTEAFF
TRBJ1-1,-,TRBV3-1,few,TGTGCCAGCAGCCAAGGGGTCGGGGGTGAAGCTTTCTTT,CASSQGVGGEAFF
TRBJ2-1,TRBD2,TRBV9,once,TGCGCCAGCAGCTCGGGGGGATACAATGAGCAGTTCTTC,CASSSGGYNEQFF
TRBJ1-4,-,TRBV3-1,few,TGTGCCAGCAGCCAAGGACCCATCGCTAATGAAAAACTGTTTTTT,CASSQGPIANEKLFF
TRBJ2-2,-,TRBV3-1,many,TGTGCCAGCAGCCACTATGGGGCCGGGGAGCTGTTTTTT,CASSHYGAGELFF
TRBJ2-1,TRBD2,TRBV7-9,few,TGTGCCAGCAGTCCCTCAAGAGGGACTAGCTTCGACAGCGAGCAGTTCTTC,CASSPSRGTSFDSEQFF
TRBJ2-7,TRBD2,TRBV2,-,TGTGCCAGCAGTGAAACGGGAGGTCGGAACGAGCAGTACTTC,CASSETGGRNEQYF